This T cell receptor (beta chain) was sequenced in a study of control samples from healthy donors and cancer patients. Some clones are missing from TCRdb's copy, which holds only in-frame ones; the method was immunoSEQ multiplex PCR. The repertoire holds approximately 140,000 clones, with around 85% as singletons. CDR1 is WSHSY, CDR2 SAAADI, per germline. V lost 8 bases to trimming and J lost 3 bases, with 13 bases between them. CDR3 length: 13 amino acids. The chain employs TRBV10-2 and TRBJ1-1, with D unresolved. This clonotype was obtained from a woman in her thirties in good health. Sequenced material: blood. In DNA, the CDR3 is TGCGCCAGCCTCCTTTCCCCTGACACTGAAGCTTTCTTT. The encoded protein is CASLLSPDTEAFF.